This TCR beta chain stems from a study of spatial heterogeneity in lung cancer (dated by TCRdb to the late 2010s). For the study in its entirety: Donors were some 78 patients with early-stage, untreated non-small cell lung cancer from the lung TRACERx cohort. Beta-chain transcripts were consistently detected in greater numbers than alpha-chain transcripts, which likely reflects a higher abundance of beta-chain transcripts. In non-small cell lung cancer, the study made a quantitative comparison of TCR alpha and beta repertoires among multiple tumor regions, matched nontumor lung and blood. Both alpha and beta chains were TCR-sequenced in samples taken at surgery, namely 220 tumor regions, approximately 63 matched nontumor lung samples and approximately 58 PBMC samples. Follow-up PBMC samples were sequenced whenever available, with the median time to follow-up being around 2 years after resection. TCR repertoire features were related to nonsynonymous mutation counts determined by whole-exome sequencing of tumor tissue. In the raw uncorrected reads, each unique combination of TCR and UMI appeared more than ten times on average. Points the paper makes about the study in general: Only 14 patients were included in the comparisons of baseline and follow-up blood repertoires. Confirming at a functional level the hypothesis that regional TCRs recognize regional mutations was considered to require additional single-cell paired TCR alpha and beta sequencing. Ubiquitous expanded tumor TCRs showed up in blood more often at tumor resection than at routine follow-up.

This clonotype has only a few counts. Its cognate antigen has yet to be identified. The input lacks base qualities; no much larger clone sits a single base away. The library was built by means of 5' RACE. The sequencer listed for this sample is NextSeq 500. To allow correction of PCR and sequencing errors, the TCR library protocol tagged every TCR cDNA molecule with a unique molecular identifier. In the paper's pipeline: TCR identification, UMI-based error correction and CDR3 extraction were all carried out with Decombinator tools. Expanded TCRs were defined as those above a frequency of 2 per 1,000, corresponding to the top 1% of the tumor frequency distribution. Renyi diversity was calculated using the R vegan package after each repertoire was subsampled 100 times to 5,000 TCRs. CDR3 similarity networks were constructed using string-kernel similarity of amino acid triplets, with links drawn between CDR3s whose pairwise similarity was above 0.82. Clones were called with MiXCR by TCRdb after fastp trimmed the public reads at Q25, and only in-frame beta chains were retained. Each CDR3 protein appears once, grouped with its most common genes and DNA. TCRdb's processing, not the authors' own work, is the source of the V and J calls. The table for this sample lists about 110,000 distinct CDR3 sequences; roughly 10% of them were counted only once. The ten largest clones capture more than 20% of the sample.

The CDR3 runs 15 residues from the cysteine to the phenylalanine. The entry retains the CDR3 DNA only, 45 bases that are in frame from base 1. V and J lose 7 bases and 0 bases, and a span of 15 bases separates them. From the germline V gene (reference sequence), CDR1 is LNHDA and CDR2 is SQIVND. Read against the paper, the sample's time point label means: blood at routine non-recurrence follow-up after resection. For TCR sequencing, whole RNA was extracted from tumor and nontumor lung tissue, or from cryopreserved PBMC samples, and no cell sorting was done. Only patients for whom sufficient RNA was available from at least two tumor regions were selected for TCR sequencing.

Sequencing used PBMCs, obtained at follow-up. The sequence joins TRBV19 to TRBJ1-2; perhaps TRBD1 is the D gene, with 5 bases matching. This receptor was obtained from a female donor with early-stage non-small cell lung cancer. The CDR3 region has the sequence CASTLGTESNYGYTF. The DNA sequence is TGTGCCAGTACCTTAGGGACTGAATCTAACTATGGCTACACCTTC.